Listed here is a single TCR beta chain. Antigen specificity is unknown. The CDR3 is made up of 14 amino acids. Between the trimmed V and J ends, which lost 6 bases and 0 bases, there was a span of 11 bases. From germline, CDR1 is MNHEY and CDR2 SMNVEV (reference sequence). Measured with immunoSEQ multiplex PCR; TCRdb has only the in-frame clones, and not every one. The sample carries approximately 120,000 clones, roughly 90% recorded once. Donors came from a validation cohort of over 100 subjects, distinct from the first 666-subject cohort. The sample belongs to a study of cytomegalovirus exposure and HLA in healthy donors. Across the whole study: The 130 or so validation repertoires, a later analysis reported, used the same platform as the approximately 670 repertoires from the first cohort. Study observations and caveats: For cytomegalovirus status, the classifier reportedly gave diagnoses with high specificity and sensitivity. In vitro work confirmed that three CMV-associated chains recognize CMV antigens.

Sequenced: PBMCs. This sequence joins TRBV27 and TRBJ1-1; a weak D match, TRBD1 (5 bases). This receptor was obtained from a woman younger than 35 in good health and CMV-seronegative. The CDR3 region is CASRTRGLNTEAFF. For the CDR3, the DNA is TGTGCCAGCAGGACCCGGGGGTTGAACACTGAAGCTTTCTTT.